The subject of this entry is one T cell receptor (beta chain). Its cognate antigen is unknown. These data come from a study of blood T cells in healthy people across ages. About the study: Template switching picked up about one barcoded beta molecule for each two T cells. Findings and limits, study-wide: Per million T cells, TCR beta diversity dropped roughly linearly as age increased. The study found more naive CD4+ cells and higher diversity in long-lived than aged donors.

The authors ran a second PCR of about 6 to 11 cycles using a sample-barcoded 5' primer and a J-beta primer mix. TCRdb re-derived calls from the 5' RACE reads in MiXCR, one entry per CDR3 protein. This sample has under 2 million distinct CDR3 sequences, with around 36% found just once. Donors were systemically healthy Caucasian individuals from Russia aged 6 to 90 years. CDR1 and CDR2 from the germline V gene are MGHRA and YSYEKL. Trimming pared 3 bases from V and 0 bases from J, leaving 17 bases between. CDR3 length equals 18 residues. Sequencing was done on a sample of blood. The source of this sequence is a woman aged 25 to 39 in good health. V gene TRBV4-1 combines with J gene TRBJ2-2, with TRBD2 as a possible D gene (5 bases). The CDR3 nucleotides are TGCGCCAGCAGCCATCCCGCGGCGGGCCAGACGAACACCGGGGAGCTGTTTTTT. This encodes CASSHPAAGQTNTGELFF.